The clone carrying this TCR beta chain was detected only once. This specimen comes from a study of blood T cell repertoires in COVID-19. The CDR3 totals 15 residues. The J segment lost 5 bases and the V segment lost 3 bases, leaving 7 bases of the junction unmatched. Germline V gene data show CDR1 as SGHRS and CDR2 as YFSETQ. This table comes from immunoSEQ multiplex PCR, and its TCRdb copy is limited to in-frame clones, with some not included. This sample yields some 70,000 clones, of which 76% are seen a single time; more than 13% belongs to the top ten. The chain recombines TRBV5-1 with TRBJ1-1; 10 bases map to TRBD1. The clonotype was recovered from a man aged 55 to 70 with COVID-19, enrolled during active disease. The specimen was peripheral blood. The CDR3 DNA reads TGCGCCAGCAGCTCGGGACAGGGGAGGTGGACTGAAGCTTTCTTT. Translated: CASSSGQGRWTEAFF.